This TCR beta chain was found in a study of T-cell memory formation after mild COVID-19. Trimming stripped 2 bases from V and 5 bases from J, with 13 bases between. The CDR3 contains 14 residues. The germline CDR1 and CDR2 sequences are SGHTA and FQGNSA. Study-wide points: Some clones that responded turned up in pre-infection memory, which suggests that cross-reactive memory joined in.

TCRdb independently ran MiXCR on the 5' RACE reads; one entry per CDR3 protein. The sample includes some 320,000 distinct CDR3 sequences, 13% to 15% of them seen just once. This clonotype was observed a few times. Its specificity is not known. This clonotype was sampled from a man between 18 and 35 years old who had mild COVID-19 (a few samples of this study predate the infection). Cell type and time point are not known. The chain uses TRBV7-2 and TRBJ2-7, with D possibly being TRBD1 or TRBD2 (5 bases each). Sequenced material: PBMCs or a T cell subset sorted from them (not recorded which). This CDR3 reads CASSLLGTINEQYV. The CDR3 DNA follows: TGTGCCAGCAGCTTACTAGGGACCATCAACGAGCAGTACGTC.